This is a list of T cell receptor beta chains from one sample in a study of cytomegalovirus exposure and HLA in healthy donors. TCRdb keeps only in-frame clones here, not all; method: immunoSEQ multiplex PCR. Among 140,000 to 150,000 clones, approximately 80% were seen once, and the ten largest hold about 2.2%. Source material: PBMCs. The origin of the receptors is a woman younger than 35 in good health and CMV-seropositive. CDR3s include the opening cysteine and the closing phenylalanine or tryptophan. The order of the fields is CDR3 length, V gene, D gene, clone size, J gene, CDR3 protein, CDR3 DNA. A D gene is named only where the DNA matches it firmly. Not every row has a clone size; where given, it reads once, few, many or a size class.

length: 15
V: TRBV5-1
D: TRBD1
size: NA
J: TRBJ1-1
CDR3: CASSLGGRGLTEAFF
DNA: TGCGCCAGCAGCTTGGGAGGCAGGGGGCTTACTGAAGCTTTCTTT

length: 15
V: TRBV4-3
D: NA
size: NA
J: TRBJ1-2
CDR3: CASSQEWAGGYGYTF
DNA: TGCGCCAGCAGCCAAGAATGGGCAGGAGGATATGGCTACACCTTC

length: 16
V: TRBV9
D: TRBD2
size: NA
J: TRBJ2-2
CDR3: CASSVGLAVNTGELFF
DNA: TGTGCCAGCAGCGTAGGACTAGCGGTGAACACCGGGGAGCTGTTTTTT

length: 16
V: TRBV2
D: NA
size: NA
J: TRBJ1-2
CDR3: CASSETGYPTNYGYTF
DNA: TGTGCCAGCAGTGAAACCGGGTACCCTACTAACTATGGCTACACCTTC

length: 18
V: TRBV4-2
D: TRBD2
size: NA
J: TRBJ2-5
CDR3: CASSQDELAGGSQETQYF
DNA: TGTGCCAGCAGCCAAGATGAGCTAGCGGGGGGCTCACAAGAGACCCAGTACTTC

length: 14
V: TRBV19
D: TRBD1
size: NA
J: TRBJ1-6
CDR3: CASSPGTEGSPLHF
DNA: TGTGCCAGTAGTCCCGGGACAGAGGGTTCACCCCTCCACTTT

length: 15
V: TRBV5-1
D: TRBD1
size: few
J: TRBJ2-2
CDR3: CASSSGTGGTGELFF
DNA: TGCGCCAGCAGCTCCGGGACAGGGGGCACCGGGGAGCTGTTTTTT

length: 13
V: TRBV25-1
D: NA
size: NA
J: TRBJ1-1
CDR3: CASSEGGATEAFF
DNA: TGTGCCAGCAGTGAGGGGGGGGCCACTGAAGCTTTCTTT

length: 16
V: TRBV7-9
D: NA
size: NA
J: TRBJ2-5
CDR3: CSSSGDRSMIQETQYF
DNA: TGTTCCAGCAGCGGAGACAGGTCTATGATCCAAGAGACCCAGTACTTC

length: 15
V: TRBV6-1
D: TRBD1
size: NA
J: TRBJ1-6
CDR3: CASSARQGGPGTFDF
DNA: TGTGCCAGCAGTGCGAGACAGGGGGGCCCTGGGACTTTCGACTTT

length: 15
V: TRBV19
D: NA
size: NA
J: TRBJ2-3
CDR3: CASSIRGTPTDTQYF
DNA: TGTGCCAGTAGTATTCGGGGAACCCCCACAGATACGCAGTATTTT

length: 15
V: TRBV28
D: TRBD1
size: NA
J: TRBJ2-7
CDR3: CASSFGTGVTYEQYF
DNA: TGTGCCAGCAGTTTCGGGACAGGGGTTACCTACGAGCAGTACTTC

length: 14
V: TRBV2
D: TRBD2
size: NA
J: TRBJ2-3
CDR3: CAIALAGSLDTQYF
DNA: TGTGCCATCGCCCTAGCGGGGAGTCTAGATACGCAGTATTTT

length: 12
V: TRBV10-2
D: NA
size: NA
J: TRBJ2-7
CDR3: CASTSRTYEQYF
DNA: TGCGCCAGCACTAGCAGAACTTACGAGCAGTACTTC

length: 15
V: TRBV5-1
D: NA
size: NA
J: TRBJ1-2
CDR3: CASSLGSGNNYGYTF
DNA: TGCGCCAGCAGCTTGGGGTCGGGGAATAACTATGGCTACACCTTC

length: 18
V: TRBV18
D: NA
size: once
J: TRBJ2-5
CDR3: CASSPAPGQGSSRGTQYF
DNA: TGTGCCAGCTCACCCGCCCCCGGCCAGGGGTCGAGTAGAGGGACCCAGTACTTC

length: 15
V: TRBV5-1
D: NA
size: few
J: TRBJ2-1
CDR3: CASSYRDSSYNEQFF
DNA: TGCGCCAGCAGCTACCGGGACTCTTCCTACAATGAGCAGTTCTTC

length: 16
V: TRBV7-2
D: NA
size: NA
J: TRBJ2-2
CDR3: CASSLKRVTATGELFF
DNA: TGTGCCAGCAGCCTAAAGCGGGTAACTGCGACCGGGGAGCTGTTTTTT

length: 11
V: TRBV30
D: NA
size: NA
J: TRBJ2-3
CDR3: CAWGATDTQYF
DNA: TGTGCCTGGGGGGCAACAGATACGCAGTATTTT

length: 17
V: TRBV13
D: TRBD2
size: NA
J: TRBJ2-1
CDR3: CASSPFSGGGGYNEQFF
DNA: TGTGCCAGCAGCCCGTTCAGCGGGGGGGGAGGATACAATGAGCAGTTCTTC

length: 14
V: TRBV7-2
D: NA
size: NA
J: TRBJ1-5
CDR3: CASSLSQGNQPQHF
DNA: TGTGCCAGCAGCTTATCACAGGGCAATCAGCCCCAGCATTTT

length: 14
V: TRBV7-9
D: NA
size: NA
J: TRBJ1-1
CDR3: CASSLPRRGAEAFF
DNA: TGTGCCAGCAGCTTGCCCAGGCGGGGGGCTGAAGCTTTCTTT

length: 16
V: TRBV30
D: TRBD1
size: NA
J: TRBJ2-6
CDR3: CALDRAPLTGANVLTF
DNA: TGTGCCCTCGACAGGGCCCCACTAACTGGGGCCAACGTCCTGACTTTC

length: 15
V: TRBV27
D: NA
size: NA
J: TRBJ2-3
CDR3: CASSLRGGSTDTQYF
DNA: TGTGCCAGCAGTTTAAGGGGCGGAAGCACAGATACGCAGTATTTT

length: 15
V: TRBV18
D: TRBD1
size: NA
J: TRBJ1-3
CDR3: CASSSDRVAGNTIYF
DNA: TGTGCCAGCTCATCCGACAGGGTCGCTGGAAACACCATATATTTT